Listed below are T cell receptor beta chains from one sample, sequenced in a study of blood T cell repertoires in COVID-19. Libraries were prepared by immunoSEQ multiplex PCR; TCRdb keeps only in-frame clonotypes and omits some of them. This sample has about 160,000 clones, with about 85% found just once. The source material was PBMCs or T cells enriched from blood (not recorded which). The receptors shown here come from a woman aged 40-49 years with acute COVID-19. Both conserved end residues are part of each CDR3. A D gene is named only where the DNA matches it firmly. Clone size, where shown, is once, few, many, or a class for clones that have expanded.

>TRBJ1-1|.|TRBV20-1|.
TGCAGTGCTAGTTCGGTGTCAATGAACACTGAAGCTTTCTTT
CSASSVSMNTEAFF
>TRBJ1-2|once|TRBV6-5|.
TGTGCCAGCAGTCCCCCGGGTTATCTTAACTATGGCTACACCTTC
CASSPPGYLNYGYTF
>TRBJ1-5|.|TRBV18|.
TGTGCCAGCTCAGCTGACAGGTATCAGCCCCAGCATTTT
CASSADRYQPQHF
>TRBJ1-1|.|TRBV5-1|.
TGCGCCAGCAGCTCATTCGGAGGGGCGCTGATGGCGGACACTGAAGCTTTCTTT
CASSSFGGALMADTEAFF
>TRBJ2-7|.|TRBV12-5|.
TGTGCTAGTGGTTTGGTACTTAGAGGTCCCTACGAGCAGTACTTC
CASGLVLRGPYEQYF
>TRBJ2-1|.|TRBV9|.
TGTGCCAGCAGCGTTTTCCTAGTACCCAATGAGCAGTTCTTC
CASSVFLVPNEQFF
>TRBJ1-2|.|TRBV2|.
TGTGCCAGCAGTGAACGCTCAGGACTCTATGGCTACACCTTC
CASSERSGLYGYTF
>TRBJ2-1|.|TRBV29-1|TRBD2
TGCAGCGTTGAAGAAGGCGGGAGGTCCTACAATGAGCAGTTCTTC
CSVEEGGRSYNEQFF
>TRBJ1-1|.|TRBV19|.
TGTGCCAGTAGTATTGCAGGACAGATGAACACTGAAGCTTTCTTT
CASSIAGQMNTEAFF
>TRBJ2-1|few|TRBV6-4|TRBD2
TGTGCCAGCAGCCTCCAATGGGCGGGGGAGAATGAGCAGTTCTTC
CASSLQWAGENEQFF
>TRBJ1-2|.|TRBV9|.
TGTGCCAGCAGCGACGCGGGGGGCTATGGCTACACCTTC
CASSDAGGYGYTF
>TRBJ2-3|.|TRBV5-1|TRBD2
TGCGCCAGCAGCCTAGCGGGTAAGGGGGCAGATACGCAGTATTTT
CASSLAGKGADTQYF
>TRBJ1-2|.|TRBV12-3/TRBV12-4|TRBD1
TGTGCCAGCGGACGGGACAGGGGTTATGGCTACACCTTC
CASGRDRGYGYTF
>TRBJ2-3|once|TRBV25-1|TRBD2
TGTGCCAGCAGTGAAGGGACTAGCGGGAAACGCACAGATACGCAGTATTTT
CASSEGTSGKRTDTQYF
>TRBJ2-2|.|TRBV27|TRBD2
TGTGCCAGCAGTTTACTTGCGGGAGGAAACACCGGGGAGCTGTTTTTT
CASSLLAGGNTGELFF
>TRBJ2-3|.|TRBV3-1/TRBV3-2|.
TGTGCCAGCAGCCAAGGCGGTCTAGCAAGCACAGATACGCAGTATTTT
CASSQGGLASTDTQYF
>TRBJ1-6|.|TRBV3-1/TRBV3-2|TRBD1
TGTGCCAGCAGTAGCCGAGGGCAGGGGGCGAGCTATAGCGGTTCACCCCTCCACTTT
CASSSRGQGASYSGSPLHF
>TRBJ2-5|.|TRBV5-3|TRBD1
TGTGCCAGAAGCCGGGACAGGGAGACGAAGACCCAGTACTTC
CARSRDRETKTQYF
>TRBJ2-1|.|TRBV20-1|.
TGCAGTGCTAGTGGATCAAGCGTGCACAATGAGCAGTTCTTC
CSASGSSVHNEQFF
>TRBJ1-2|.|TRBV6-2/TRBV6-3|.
TGTGCCAGCAGTTATACAGGGTTCTTATCTGGCTACACCTTC
CASSYTGFLSGYTF
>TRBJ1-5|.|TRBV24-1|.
TGTGCCACCAGTGATTTTAGGGTCGGGGGGCTAAGTCAGCCCCAGCATTTT
CATSDFRVGGLSQPQHF
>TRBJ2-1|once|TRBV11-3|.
TGTGCCAGCAGCCGACCCTCAGAGGGCAATGAGCAGTTCTTC
CASSRPSEGNEQFF
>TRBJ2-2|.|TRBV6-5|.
TGTGCCAGCACAACAGGACCCACACTCACCGGGGAGCTGTTTTTT
CASTTGPTLTGELFF
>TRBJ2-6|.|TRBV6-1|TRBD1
TGTGCCAGCAGTGAACAGACAGGGCCCTCTGGGGCCAACGTCCTGACTTTC
CASSEQTGPSGANVLTF
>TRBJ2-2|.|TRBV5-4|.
TGTGCCAGCAGCTTGAGGGGACCCCGGGGAGGCGGGGAGCTGTTTTTT
CASSLRGPRGGGELFF
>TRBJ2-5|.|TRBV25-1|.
TGTGCCAGCAGTGAGGGTAGGGGAATCCAAGAGACCCAGTACTTC
CASSEGRGIQETQYF
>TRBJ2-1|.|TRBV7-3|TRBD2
TGTGCCAGCAGCCCCACGGGGACTAGCGGCTACAATGAGCAGTTCTTC
CASSPTGTSGYNEQFF
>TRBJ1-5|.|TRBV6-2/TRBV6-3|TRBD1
TGTGCCAGCAGTTACTCAGGGGGCACTCAGCCCCAGCATTTT
CASSYSGGTQPQHF
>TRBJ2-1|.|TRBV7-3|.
TGTGCCAGCAGCTTAATGGGCGGAGAGGGAAATGAGCAGTTCTTC
CASSLMGGEGNEQFF
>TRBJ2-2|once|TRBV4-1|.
TGCGCCAGCAGCCCGCTCACAGGGTATCTAACCGGGGAGCTGTTTTTT
CASSPLTGYLTGELFF
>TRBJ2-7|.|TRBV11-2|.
TGTGCCAGCAGCTATGGGGCCTTAGCGGTGACCTACGAGCAGTACTTC
CASSYGALAVTYEQYF
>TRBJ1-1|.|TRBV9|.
TGTGCCAGCAGCGGGGGCCTGAACACTGAAGCTTTCTTT
CASSGGLNTEAFF